These 10 T cell receptor beta chains were all obtained from the same sample, sequenced in a study of tissue T cells after allogeneic stem cell transplantation. Stated time point: mouse harvest day 7 after allogeneic transplant. Mouse grafts combined 10^7 T-cell-depleted bone marrow cells with 10^6 splenic CD5+ T cells. TCRdb's table, derived via immunoSEQ multiplex PCR, lists solely in-frame clones and lacks some. The sample lists 7,500 to 8,500 clones; 35% to 55% were seen once. Sequences were obtained from gut tissue. The receptors originated from a female BALB/c mouse given C57BL/6 T cells with graft-versus-host disease after an allogeneic hematopoietic cell transplant.

In the case of this clone: Gene labels here are mouse ones. The CDR3 end is not reached by the read, which stops 1 residue before it; the germline J gene fills it in. The sample carries other DNA sequences with the same CDR3. The chain has TRBV26 and TRBJ2-3; D is possibly TRBD2 (6 bases). CDR1 and CDR2 from the germline V gene are KGHPV and FQNQEV (reference sequence). With 4 bases removed from V and 0 bases from J, the gap between germline ends came to 8 bases. CDR3 length equals 14 residues. CDR3: CASSPTGSAETLYF. The sequenced part of the CDR3 DNA is TGTGCCAGCAGTCCCACTGGGAGTGCAGAAACGCTGTAT.

Of note for this clone: Gene names are mouse gene names. The observed sequence ends 1 residue before the CDR3 terminus, with the missing tail filled in from the germline J gene. This rearrangement joins TRBV26 to TRBJ1-3; D gene unclear. Trimming pared 2 bases from V and 0 bases from J, leaving 5 bases between. Germline values: CDR1 KGHPV, CDR2 FQNQEV (reference sequence). The CDR3 consists of 14 residues. CDR3 loop: CASSLQNSGNTLYF. CDR3 DNA (partial): TGTGCCAGCAGTCTGCAGAATTCTGGAAATACGCTCTAT.

Worth noting for this clone: Mouse gene names and germline throughout. The read ends 1 residue shy of where the CDR3 ends; the end is completed using the germline J gene. The rearrangement uses TRBV26 and TRBJ1-4; 10 positions agree with TRBD1. The V gene's germline CDR1 is KGHPV and CDR2 FQNQEV (reference sequence). CDR3 length: 15 residues. The junction had 5 bases not matched to a gene; V was cut back by 5 bases and J by 5 bases. The CDR3 spells CASSSPGQGNERLFF. CDR3 DNA, as far as it was read: TGTGCCAGCAGTTCGCCGGGACAGGGGAACGAAAGATTATTT.

This clone showed up just a few times. Gene names denote mouse genes. The CDR3 end lies 1 residue beyond the end of the read and is filled in from the germline J gene. The chain joins TRBV13-1 to TRBJ2-2; 8 bases agree with TRBD1. The germline CDR1 and CDR2 sequences are NSHNY and SYGAGN. The CDR3 totals 15 residues. V was pared by 4 bases and J by 4 bases, with 6 bases of the junction left unmatched. CDR3 amino acids: CASSTQGAVTGQLYF. CDR3 bases read: TGTGCCAGCAGTACTCAGGGGGCGGTCACCGGGCAGCTCTAC.

Points on this clone: Germline and genes: mouse. Here the CDR3 reads CASSLGGRAYEQYF. The covered CDR3 bases are TGTGCCAGCAGCTTGGGGGGGCGCGCCTATGAACAGTAC. The chain has TRBV13-2 and TRBJ2-7; 9 bases are shared with TRBD2. The read terminates 1 residue before the CDR3 end, so the remaining end is supplied by the germline J gene. CDR1 and CDR2 from the germline V gene are NNHNN and SYGAGS (reference sequence). V shed 7 bases, J shed 2 bases, and the junction held 7 bases outside the gene matches. The CDR3 loop spans 14 amino acids.

Note on this clone: The genes and germline here are from mouse. The CDR3 is cut off 1 residue early in the read; its end comes from the germline J gene. The chain couples TRBV3 to TRBJ2-7; possibly TRBD1 for D (5 bases). The CDR3 extends over 12 amino acids. Trimming took 1 base from V and 6 from J, leaving 7 bases between them. Germline CDR1 is SNHLY and CDR2 is FYNGKV (reference sequence). The part of the CDR3 DNA that was read is TGTGCCAGCAGCTTAGTCAGGGCTGAACAGTAC. It yields the protein CASSLVRAEQY. The whole CDR3 region reads CASSLVRAEQYF.

A note on this clone: Each gene name is a mouse one. The read falls 1 residue short of the CDR3 end, and the missing part is taken from the germline J gene. This chain links TRBV12-2 with TRBJ2-1; no definite D call. V lost 1 base and J 1 base, leaving 7 bases between the germline ends. The germline CDR1 and CDR2 sequences are SGHLS and HYDKME. The CDR3 is 14 amino acids. The sequenced part of the CDR3 DNA is TGTGCCAGCTCTCTACCAAGAAACTATGCTGAGCAGTTC. This encodes CASSLPRNYAEQF. Given in full, the CDR3 is CASSLPRNYAEQFF.

As for this clone: Mouse germline and gene names are used. The CDR3 extends 1 residue past the end of the read, so its final part is completed from the germline J gene. The chain links TRBV26 to TRBJ1-1; TRBD1 agrees at 9 bases. The CDR3 has 13 residues. Germline lookup yields CDR1 KGHPV and CDR2 FQNQEV (reference sequence). The V and J ends lost 7 bases and 5 bases, in that order; junction bases with no gene match: 5. The CDR3 reads CASNRGRETEVFF. Incomplete CDR3 DNA: TGTGCCAGCAACAGGGGGCGCGAAACAGAAGTCTTC.

Details on this clone: Germline and genes here are mouse. With the read ending 1 residue before the CDR3 end, the germline J gene is used to fill in that end. Other DNA sequences within the sample encode an identical CDR3. V is TRBV12-1 and J is TRBJ2-5; the match to TRBD2 covers 10 bases. Trimming cost V 1 base and J 3 bases; bases outside gene matches: 0. The CDR3 runs 14 residues. Germline V gives CDR1 SGHSN, CDR2 HYEKVE. The CDR3 loop reads CASSLDWGQDTQYF. The DNA read from the CDR3 is TGTGCCAGCTCTCTGGACTGGGGGCAAGACACCCAGTAC.

This clone is large within its sample. Gene names are the mouse ones. The CDR3 end is not reached by the read, which stops 1 residue before it; the germline J gene fills it in. The chain employs TRBV1 and TRBJ2-7; tentative D call: TRBD1 (7 bases). The length of the CDR3 is 13 residues. CDR1 and CDR2 from the germline V gene are NSQYPW and LRSPGD (reference sequence). V lost 2 bases to trimming and J lost 4 bases, with 9 bases between them. The CDR3 region is CTCSAQGGYEQYF. Incomplete CDR3 DNA: TGCACCTGCAGTGCACAGGGGGGTTATGAACAGTAC.